Included here is one T cell receptor (beta chain) sequence, with context. Its antigen is currently unknown. The data originate from a study of CD8 T cells in ankylosing spondylitis. Overall study results and limits: Clones linked to disease, bearing a CD8+ phenotype, were relatively rare in peripheral blood. Significant enrichment of disease-linked clones was reported in matched ankylosing spondylitis synovial fluid. Apparently characteristic of ankylosing spondylitis blood was a TCR beta motif (about 8 highly homologous variants).

With molecular barcodes, quantitative 5'-RACE was used to make the TCR beta libraries. TCRdb used MiXCR to reprocess the 5' RACE reads, holding one entry per CDR3 protein. This table has roughly 700,000 distinct CDR3 sequences, around 17% appearing once. Germline-derived CDR1 and CDR2 are LGHDT and YNNKEL (reference sequence). J lost 4 bases, V lost 0 bases, and 10 bases had no gene match. The CDR3 spans 18 residues. This receptor was identified in a male donor with ankylosing spondylitis. V and J are TRBV3-1 and TRBJ2-7; 12 nucleotides match TRBD2. Input material: blood, either unsorted or a sorted T cell fraction (not recorded which). CDR3 nucleotides: TGTGCCAGCAGCCAAGAGGTGTGGACTAGCGGGGACCCTTACGAGCAGTACTTC. This codes for CASSQEVWTSGDPYEQYF.